One sample yielded the 13 T cell receptor beta chains listed below, sequenced in a study of T-cell memory formation after mild COVID-19. Each CDR3 protein is one row after TCRdb ran MiXCR on the 5' RACE reads. This sample has some 100,000 distinct CDR3 sequences; 8.5% to 14% occur once, and the top ten carry about 40%. The specimen sequenced was PBMCs or a T cell subset sorted from them (not recorded which). The receptors were gathered from a man between 18 and 29 years old who had mild COVID-19 (a few samples of this study predate the infection). Cell type and time point are not known.

The rearrangement uses TRBV20-1 and TRBJ1-3, with no clear D. The germline V gene encodes CDR1 DFQATT and CDR2 SNEGSKA (reference sequence). The CDR3 spans 14 residues. The germline V and J ends were trimmed by 3 bases and 1 base, with 10 bases remaining between them. The CDR3 protein is CSAREWDSGNTIYF. The DNA of the CDR3 is TGCAGTGCTAGGGAGTGGGATTCTGGAAACACCATATATTTT.

This clonotype was detected a few times. The chain carries TRBV27 and TRBJ2-5; D tentatively reads TRBD1 or TRBD2 (5 bases each). The CDR3 contains 14 residues. Germline V lookup: CDR1 MNHEY, CDR2 SMNVEV (reference sequence). Trimming removed 6 bases at V and 2 bases at J, with 13 bases between. CDR3 nucleotides: TGTGCCAGCAGACCCAGTGGGGGTCAAGAGACCCAGTACTTC. It encodes CASRPSGGQETQYF.

This clonotype occurred a few times. This chain connects TRBV12-3 or TRBV12-4 to TRBJ2-2, with D tentatively TRBD2 (6 bases). V gave up 3 bases and J gave up 1 base, with 21 bases separating them. The CDR3 has 19 amino acids. This chain's CDR3 is CASSFMVPERVENTGELFF. The CDR3 coding sequence is TGTGCCAGCAGTTTTATGGTCCCCGAGCGGGTGGAGAACACCGGGGAGCTGTTTTTT.

This clonotype appeared a few times. The chain couples TRBV18 to TRBJ1-3; D not certain. V shed 3 bases and J shed 0 bases, with 12 bases lying between them. This CDR3 is 16 amino acids long. Germline loops: CDR1 KGHSH, CDR2 LQKENI. CDR3 sequence (DNA): TGTGCCAGCTCACCCGGTGGTCCCGTCTCTGGAAACACCATATATTTT. Protein: CASSPGGPVSGNTIYF.

The sample holds many counts of this clonotype. The chain employs TRBV4-3 and TRBJ2-5; D is perhaps TRBD1 or TRBD2 (5 bases each). Germline V gives CDR1 LGHNA, CDR2 YSLEER. This CDR3 contains 15 residues. V lost 4 bases and J lost 1, with 13 bases in between. CDR3 in amino acids: CASSRSVGPQETQYF. The DNA of the CDR3 is TGCGCCAGCAGCCGTTCAGTGGGACCCCAAGAGACCCAGTACTTC.

The V gene is TRBV4-1, the J gene TRBJ1-6; a possible D gene is TRBD1 (5 bases). The V end was cut by 2 bases, the J end by 9 bases, with 17 bases between. The germline V gene has CDR1 MGHRA and CDR2 YSYEKL. The CDR3 sequence is 16 residues long. The CDR3 nucleotides are TGCGCCAGCAGCCAAACGACCGGGACTTTGCGTTCACCCCTCCACTTT. Translated, it gives CASSQTTGTLRSPLHF.

This clonotype was detected only a few times. This chain connects TRBV12-3 or TRBV12-4 to TRBJ1-1; D gene ambiguous. Trimming stripped 5 bases from V and 10 bases from J, with 14 bases between. The CDR3 loop spans 12 amino acids. CDR3 sequence reads: CASSPRPHGAFF. The CDR3 bases are TGTGCCAGCAGTCCCCGACCGCATGGAGCTTTCTTT.

This clonotype was recorded a few times. The chain combines TRBV4-1 with TRBJ1-1, with D unresolved. The V end was cut by 1 base, the J end by 1 base, with 10 bases between. This CDR3 contains 15 residues. The germline V gene has CDR1 MGHRA and CDR2 YSYEKL. The CDR3 DNA reads as TGCGCCAGCAGCCAAGCGTGGGGTGGGAACACTGAAGCTTTCTTT. It encodes CASSQAWGGNTEAFF.

The V and J genes are TRBV5-1 and TRBJ2-7; TRBD1 agrees at 8 bases. The V gene end was trimmed by 1 base and the J gene end by 2 bases; junction bases not matched to a gene: 5. Germline V gene data show CDR1 as SGHRS and CDR2 as YFSETQ. The CDR3 runs to 15 residues. The CDR3 protein is CASSLFAGGTYEQYF. CDR3 in DNA: TGCGCCAGCAGCTTGTTCGCAGGGGGCACCTACGAGCAGTACTTC. Supplemented by reference TRBV5-1 and TRBJ2-7, the full variable domain reads KAGVTQTPRYLIKTRGQQVTLSCSPISGHRSVSWYQQTPGQGLQFLFEYFSETQRNKGNFPGRFSGRQFSNSRSEMNVSTLELGDSALYLCASSLFAGGTYEQYFGPGTRLTVT.

The chain couples TRBV27 to TRBJ1-2; possibly TRBD1 for D (5 bases). Germline V gives CDR1 MNHEY, CDR2 SMNVEV (reference sequence). The CDR3 is made up of 12 amino acids. Trimming removed 6 bases at V and 4 bases at J, with 9 bases between. The CDR3 coding sequence is TGTGCCAGCAGCCCGGGGGGCTATGGCTACACCTTC. It codes for CASSPGGYGYTF.

The chain recombines TRBV15 with TRBJ2-3; perhaps TRBD2 as D (6 bases). V was cut by 9 bases and J by 0 bases, with 10 bases left in between. Germline CDR1 reads LNHNV; CDR2 reads YYDKDF (reference sequence). This CDR3 is 13 amino acids long. The CDR3 here is CATTTSSTDTQYF. CDR3 sequence (DNA): TGTGCCACTACTACTAGCAGCACAGATACGCAGTATTTT.

This clonotype was recorded many times. V and J are TRBV29-1 and TRBJ2-7; the D is unclear. Germline values: CDR1 SQVTM, CDR2 ANQGSEA. Trimming shortened V by 4 bases and J by 2 bases, and 12 bases separated the two germline ends. This CDR3 spans 13 amino acids. The chain's CDR3 is CSVATIRTYEQYF. The CDR3 coding sequence is TGCAGCGTTGCGACGATTCGGACCTACGAGCAGTACTTC.

This clonotype was seen only a few times. The chain joins TRBV28 to TRBJ2-7; D not certain. Germline CDR1 is MDHEN and CDR2 is SYDVKM. The germline V and J ends were trimmed by 11 bases and 6 bases, with 11 bases remaining between them. CDR3 length: 10 amino acids. Here the CDR3 DNA reads TGTGCCGGGGATACGGCCGAGCAGTACGTC. Translation: CAGDTAEQYV.